Described below is a single T cell receptor (beta chain) sequence and its context. Amplification targeted the TCR beta CDR3 regions, with RNA transcripts as the source material. Amplification began with first-round RT-PCR using HTBI primers, then second-round multiplex PCR was performed. From the multiplex PCR reads, TCRdb called clonotypes with MiXCR, one entry per CDR3 protein. The data hold hundreds of thousands of distinct CDR3 sequences, with approximately 22% observed a single time. The data originate from a study of Graves' ophthalmopathy and Graves' hyperthyroidism. The CDR3 spans 14 residues. The germline V and J ends were trimmed by 2 bases and 6 bases, with 11 bases remaining between them.

J is TRBJ1-3 and V is TRBV12-3 or TRBV12-4; D is uncertain. The source material was peripheral blood. The TCR sequence derives from a young woman with stable Graves' hyperthyroidism. Some clones in this sample may be carry-over from other donors' samples. CDR3 nucleotides: TGTGCCAGCAGTTTACTCGGGGTGCCAAACACCATATATTTT. This codes for CASSLLGVPNTIYF.